Included here is one T cell receptor (beta chain) sequence, with context. The target antigen is unknown. The V end was cut by 2 bases, the J end by 2 bases, with 7 bases between. The germline gives CDR1 MDHEN, CDR2 SYDVKM. The length of the CDR3 is 15 residues. The record originates from a study of cytotoxic CD8 clonotypes in ibrutinib-treated CLL. Study-wide results and caveats: Progressing patients had sampling times that differed from those of sustained-remission patients.

The table came from immunoSEQ multiplex PCR; TCRdb's copy has only in-frame clones and leaves some out. The sample records over 150,000 clones, 72% being singletons. V gene TRBV28 combines with J gene TRBJ2-6; D gene ambiguous. This receptor was identified in a human donor with chronic lymphocytic leukemia. This material consisted of PBMCs, taken after 24 months of ibrutinib treatment. Written as DNA, the CDR3 is TGTGCCAGCAGTTTAACCATAACTGGGGCCAACGTCCTGACTTTC. Its protein is CASSLTITGANVLTF.